Shown below are 30 T cell receptor beta chains from a single sample sequenced in a study of T-cell memory formation after mild COVID-19. TCRdb re-analysed the 5' RACE reads in MiXCR, keeping a single row per CDR3 protein. The sample yields 470,000 or so distinct CDR3 sequences, roughly 23% seen once. Sequenced material: PBMCs or a T cell subset sorted from them (not recorded which). Every receptor here comes from an adult woman who had mild COVID-19 (a few samples of this study predate the infection). Cell type and time point are not known.

This clonotype has just a few counts. V is TRBV4-1 and J is TRBJ2-7; TRBD2 aligns across 9 bases. Germline-derived CDR1 and CDR2 are MGHRA and YSYEKL. The CDR3 totals 15 residues. The J segment lost 3 bases and the V segment lost 3 bases, leaving 6 bases of the junction unmatched. CDR3 in amino acids: CASSHVAGAIYEQYF. CDR3 nucleotide sequence: TGCGCCAGCAGCCACGTAGCGGGGGCCATCTACGAGCAGTACTTC.

The chain employs TRBV20-1 and TRBJ2-5; 9 nucleotides match TRBD2. The CDR3 contains 12 residues. Germline-derived CDR1 and CDR2 are DFQATT and SNEGSKA (reference sequence). Here the CDR3 DNA reads TGCAGCTTTAGCGGGGGTCAAGAGACCCAGTACTTC. Translated, it gives CSFSGGQETQYF.

This clonotype turned up a few times. This rearrangement joins TRBV5-1 to TRBJ1-4; D unclear. V was pared by 4 bases and J by 7 bases, with 11 bases between. CDR1 is SGHRS and CDR2 is YFSETQ in the germline V gene. There are 13 residues in the CDR3. Written as DNA, the CDR3 is TGCGCCAGCAGCCCCGTTGGCATTGAAAAACTGTTTTTT. Its protein is CASSPVGIEKLFF.

The V gene is TRBV7-8, the J gene TRBJ2-1; 8 bases map to TRBD2. This CDR3 has 16 residues. J was trimmed by 5 bases and V by 4 bases; bases with no gene match: 10. From germline, CDR1 is SGHVS and CDR2 FQNEAQ. The CDR3 sequence is CASSSFTGGVDNEQFF. CDR3 nucleotide sequence: TGTGCCAGCAGCTCCTTTACGGGGGGGGTAGACAATGAGCAGTTCTTC.

J is TRBJ2-1 and V is TRBV7-8, with 9 bases matching TRBD2. CDR3 length: 16 residues. J lost 8 bases, V lost 5 bases, and 13 bases had no gene match. CDR1 is SGHVS, CDR2 FQNEAQ, per germline. CDR3 amino acids: CASSQTLLAGLDEQFF. The CDR3 DNA is TGTGCCAGCAGCCAGACTTTGCTAGCGGGGCTGGATGAGCAGTTCTTC.

This clonotype was found a few times. V usage is TRBV5-6 and J usage is TRBJ1-1; no clear D. CDR1 and CDR2 from the germline V gene are SGHDT and YYEEEE. V lost 0 bases and J lost 1, with 10 bases in between. The CDR3 spans 15 residues. The CDR3: CASSLVIGGNTEAFF. CDR3 sequence (DNA): TGTGCCAGCAGCTTGGTGATAGGTGGGAACACTGAAGCTTTCTTT.

The chain links TRBV12-3 or TRBV12-4 to TRBJ2-1; 10 bases are a match to TRBD1. The J segment lost 7 bases and the V segment lost 5 bases, leaving 14 bases of the junction unmatched. This CDR3 has 17 amino acids. This chain's CDR3 is CASSLDYRDRGFNEQFF. Here the CDR3 DNA reads TGTGCCAGCAGTCTAGATTACCGGGACAGGGGATTTAATGAGCAGTTCTTC.

This chain connects TRBV6-5 to TRBJ2-7; D not resolved. CDR1 MNHEY and CDR2 SVGAGI come from the germline V gene. The CDR3 sequence is 13 residues long. V was shortened by 8 bases and J by 1 base, with 12 bases between the two germline ends. CDR3 DNA: TGTGCCAGCCGCCCCGGACCATCCTACGAGCAGTACTTC. Its protein is CASRPGPSYEQYF.

This clonotype was recorded a few times. The V and J genes are TRBV7-9 and TRBJ2-1; 13 bases agree with TRBD2. The germline V gene encodes CDR1 SEHNR and CDR2 FQNEAQ (reference sequence). The CDR3 runs to 18 residues. The junction had 12 bases not matched to a gene; V was cut back by 4 bases and J by 6 bases. The CDR3: CASSSGLAGPGVFNEQFF. DNA for the CDR3: TGTGCCAGCAGCTCGGGACTAGCGGGACCGGGTGTCTTCAATGAGCAGTTCTTC.

The chain employs TRBV29-1 and TRBJ2-2; D may be TRBD1 (7 bases). Germline loops: CDR1 SQVTM, CDR2 ANQGSEA. The CDR3 consists of 14 residues. Trimming left V 5 bases short and J 6 bases short, with 16 bases between. The CDR3 nucleotides read TGCAGCGTTTTAGAGGAGGGGGCGCCCGGGGAGCTGTTTTTT. Its protein is CSVLEEGAPGELFF.

This clonotype showed up just a few times. This rearrangement joins TRBV4-3 to TRBJ2-3; 10 nucleotides align to TRBD2. Germline CDR1 is LGHNA and CDR2 is YSLEER. The CDR3 sequence is 15 residues long. V shed 5 bases and J 2 bases; nucleotides not matched to a gene: 4. The CDR3 DNA follows: TGCGCCAGCAGCGCTGGACTAGCGGACACAGATACGCAGTATTTT. Translation: CASSAGLADTDTQYF.

This clonotype came up a few times. The chain combines TRBV6-1 with TRBJ1-2, with D uncertain. CDR1 and CDR2 (germline): MNHNS, SASEGT. CDR3 length: 15 residues. V lost 1 base and J 1 base, leaving 10 bases between the germline ends. CDR3 coding DNA: TGTGCCAGCAGTGAAGGGGCTGGAAATAACTATGGCTACACCTTC. Translated, it gives CASSEGAGNNYGYTF.

This chain's CDR3 is CSARDHPAGDADTQYF. CDR3 DNA: TGCAGTGCTAGAGATCACCCAGCGGGAGACGCAGATACGCAGTATTTT. The chain recombines TRBV20-1 with TRBJ2-3; TRBD2 matches 8 bases. Germline CDR1 and CDR2: DFQATT and SNEGSKA (reference sequence). Trimming took 0 bases from V and 4 from J; bases not matched to a gene: 9. The CDR3 covers 16 residues.

There are a few counts of this clonotype. CDR3 coding DNA: TGTGCCAGCAGCTTAAACCCGAGCGGGTTCTCCTACAATGAGCAGTTCTTC. The encoded protein is CASSLNPSGFSYNEQFF. The chain carries TRBV7-6 and TRBJ2-1, with D possibly matching TRBD2 (6 bases). From germline, CDR1 is SGHVS and CDR2 FNYEAQ. This CDR3 comprises 17 residues. Trimming cost V 2 bases and J 0 bases, with 14 bases left between them.

This clonotype was seen only a few times. The V gene is TRBV19, the J gene TRBJ1-1, with 12 bases aligning to TRBD1. This CDR3 region has 14 residues. Germline CDR1 LNHDA, CDR2 SQIVND (reference sequence). Trimming at V came to 5 bases and at J to 7 bases, leaving 5 bases not matched to a gene. CDR3 residues: CASSSGTGGGEAFF. The CDR3 coding sequence is TGTGCCAGTAGTTCCGGGACAGGGGGCGGTGAAGCTTTCTTT.

CDR3 residues: CASGPNRDEQFF. The CDR3 DNA reads TGTGCCAGCGGACCCAACAGGGATGAGCAGTTCTTC. The V call is TRBV6-5, the J call TRBJ2-1; possibly TRBD1 for D (6 bases). The germline gives CDR1 MNHEY, CDR2 SVGAGI. The ends were cut back, 8 bases at V and 8 bases at J, with 13 bases in the middle. This CDR3 region has 12 residues.

This clonotype was found a few times. The V gene is TRBV5-5, the J gene TRBJ2-7, with a tentative D call TRBD2 (5 bases). This CDR3 is 13 amino acids long. CDR1 SGHKS and CDR2 YYEKEE come from the germline V gene (reference sequence). The V and J ends lost 0 bases and 4 bases respectively, with 8 bases between them. This chain's CDR3 is CASSLEGVYEQYF. As DNA, the CDR3 is TGTGCCAGCAGCTTGGAGGGAGTTTACGAGCAGTACTTC.

The chain recombines TRBV11-2 with TRBJ1-4, with TRBD1 matching 7 bases. V lost 5 bases, J lost 7 bases, and 13 bases stayed unmatched. CDR1 and CDR2 (germline): SGHAT, FQNNGV. The CDR3 is 16 amino acids. CDR3 sequence: CASSPGGLRLGEKLFF. Here the CDR3 DNA reads TGTGCCAGCAGCCCAGGGGGGCTCCGGTTAGGTGAAAAACTGTTTTTT.

This clonotype came up a few times. The CDR3 bases are TGCGCCAGCAGCCAAGCACGGACAGGTCGATCCTACGAGCAGTACTTC. It translates to CASSQARTGRSYEQYF. The rearrangement links TRBV4-3 to TRBJ2-7, with 7 bases fitting TRBD1. Germline CDR1 reads LGHNA; CDR2 reads YSLEER. The CDR3 consists of 16 residues. J was trimmed by 1 base and V by 1 base; bases with no gene match: 7.

The rearrangement joins TRBV20-1 to TRBJ2-7; no reliable D call. This CDR3 spans 12 amino acids. Germline V gene data show CDR1 as DFQATT and CDR2 as SNEGSKA (reference sequence). The V end lost 3 bases, the J end lost 4 bases, and 10 bases lay between the germline ends. The CDR3 spells CSASKAEYEQYF. The CDR3 DNA is TGCAGTGCTAGTAAGGCAGAGTACGAGCAGTACTTC.

Many counts were recorded for this clonotype. The genes are TRBV5-4 and TRBJ2-1, with D unresolved. V lost 3 bases and J 0 bases, leaving 4 bases between the germline ends. There are 13 residues in the CDR3. Per germline, CDR1 SGHNT and CDR2 YYREEE (reference sequence). CDR3: CASSSSSYNEQFF. DNA of the CDR3: TGTGCCAGCAGCTCTAGCTCCTACAATGAGCAGTTCTTC.

This clonotype was seen only a few times. The J gene is TRBJ2-1, the V gene TRBV5-1; the D gene is possibly TRBD1 (5 bases). V was shortened by 0 bases and J by 8 bases, with 9 bases between the two germline ends. The germline CDR1 and CDR2 sequences are SGHRS and YFSETQ. CDR3 size: 13 residues. The CDR3 spells CASSLEAGHEQFF. CDR3 sequence (DNA): TGCGCCAGCAGCTTGGAGGCAGGGCATGAGCAGTTCTTC.

This clonotype was seen once. J is TRBJ2-1 and V is TRBV2, with 8 bases fitting TRBD2. Germline V CDR1 and CDR2: SNHLY, FYNNEI. This CDR3 is 16 amino acids long. The ends lost 7 bases at V and 1 base at J; junction bases unmatched: 9. The CDR3 nucleotides are TGTGCCAGCACGGAGAGTAGCGGGGCTTCCTACAATGAGCAGTTCTTC. Amino acid sequence: CASTESSGASYNEQFF.

This clonotype was seen more than once but under ten times. In DNA, the CDR3 is TGTGCCAGCAGCCAACTAGCGGGCGGCTCCTACGAGCAGTACTTC. Its translation is CASSQLAGGSYEQYF. This chain connects TRBV5-4 to TRBJ2-7; 9 nucleotides agree with TRBD2. V gave up 4 bases and J gave up 0 bases; unmatched junction bases: 5. The CDR3 loop spans 15 amino acids. Germline CDR1 SGHNT, CDR2 YYREEE (reference sequence).

The rearrangement links TRBV29-1 to TRBJ2-3; 9 bases fit TRBD2. The CDR3 consists of 15 residues. Germline-derived CDR1 and CDR2 are SQVTM and ANQGSEA. Germline trimming cut 0 bases from V and 6 bases from J; bases unmatched to any gene: 7. DNA for the CDR3: TGCAGCGTTGAAGAGACTAGCGGCTTATGGGATACGCAGTATTTT. Translating it yields CSVEETSGLWDTQYF.

This clonotype was detected only a few times. V gene TRBV20-1 combines with J gene TRBJ2-7; the match to TRBD1 covers 7 bases. The CDR3 loop spans 14 amino acids. Germline trimming cut 1 base from V and 2 bases from J; bases unmatched to any gene: 5. CDR1 and CDR2 from the germline V gene are DFQATT and SNEGSKA (reference sequence). The CDR3 region has the DNA TGCAGTGCTAGAGTCCCGACAGGGACCTACGAGCAGTACTTC. This encodes CSARVPTGTYEQYF.

This chain joins TRBV6-5 and TRBJ2-7, with a tentative D call TRBD2 (6 bases). Germline CDR1 MNHEY, CDR2 SVGAGI. V dropped 6 bases and J dropped 7 bases, with 19 bases sitting between them. The CDR3 sequence is 14 residues long. This chain's CDR3 is CASRMETRVREQYF. Here the CDR3 DNA reads TGTGCCAGCAGGATGGAGACTAGGGTTAGAGAGCAGTACTTC.

The genes are TRBV6-1 and TRBJ2-2; 8 positions agree with TRBD1. CDR1 and CDR2 (germline): MNHNS, SASEGT. The CDR3 length is 14 residues. V lost 5 bases to trimming and J lost 6 bases; unmatched junction nucleotides: 5. DNA of the CDR3: TGTGCCAGCAGTCTAGGACAGGGTCCCGGGGAGCTGTTTTTT. Protein product: CASSLGQGPGELFF.

The V gene is TRBV11-2, the J gene TRBJ2-1, with 8 bases fitting TRBD2. The CDR3 totals 14 residues. Germline V CDR1 and CDR2: SGHAT, FQNNGV. Trimming took 1 base from V and 8 from J; bases not matched to a gene: 4. In DNA, the CDR3 is TGTGCCAGCAGCTTAGCGGGGGGGAGCTATGAGCAGTTCTTC. Translated: CASSLAGGSYEQFF. The variable domain in full, completed from reference TRBV11-2 and TRBJ2-1, reads EAGVAQSPRYKIIEKRQSVAFWCNPISGHATLYWYQQILGQGPKLLIQFQNNGVVDDSQLPKDRFSAERLKGVDSTLKIQPAKLEDSAVYLCASSLAGGSYEQFFGPGTRLTVL.

The sample holds a few counts of this clonotype. The chain employs TRBV27 and TRBJ2-5, with unresolved D. There are 13 residues in the CDR3. V was shortened by 4 bases and J by 0 bases, with 6 bases between the two germline ends. Germline CDR1 and CDR2: MNHEY and SMNVEV (reference sequence). The CDR3 region has the DNA TGTGCCAGCAGTTACGGCCACCAAGAGACCCAGTACTTC. This translates into CASSYGHQETQYF.